Following are 22 T cell receptor beta chains from one sample sequenced in a study of T cells in localized non-small cell lung cancer (TCRdb year 2020). Receptors were amplified or captured by the immunoSEQ multiplex PCR assay. TCRdb holds this immuneACCESS table with in-frame rearrangements only. Some clones are missing; in checked studies, unresolved V genes explain under half, and the rest has no known cause. The sample table shows tens of thousands of clones, and 89% are seen once. The ten largest clones take up more than 20% of the sample. Sequences were derived from peripheral blood, sampled before any cancer treatment. The receptor source for this set is a man aged 40 to 70 with stage I squamous cell lung carcinoma.

The CDR3: CASSSSGGATDTQYF. The CDR3 DNA reads as TGTGCCAGCAGCTCGAGCGGGGGGGCGACAGATACGCAGTATTTT. The chain carries TRBV7-3 and TRBJ2-3; 10 bases fit TRBD2. Unmatched junction bases numbered 4, after V lost 4 bases and J lost 3 bases. Germline CDR1 is SGHTA and CDR2 is FQGTGA. The CDR3 has 15 residues.

The chain combines TRBV7-2 with TRBJ2-7; 10 bases are shared with TRBD2. CDR1 is SGHTA, CDR2 FQGNSA, per germline. CDR3 length: 15 residues. J gave up 0 bases and V 3 bases, and 2 bases lay outside the gene matches. CDR3 sequence (DNA): TGTGCCAGCAGCTTCTCTAGCGGGAGCTCCTACGAGCAGTACTTC. It is translated as CASSFSSGSSYEQYF.

This clone was recorded a few times. The chain is built from TRBV11-3 and TRBJ1-1; 8 bases line up with TRBD1. The germline gives CDR1 SGHNT, CDR2 YENEEA. The CDR3 runs 14 residues. Losses at the gene ends were 2 bases for V and 6 bases for J; bases not matched to a gene: 5. CDR3 bases: TGTGCCAGCAGCTTAACAGGACAGGGTTCTGAAGCTTTCTTT. As protein: CASSLTGQGSEAFF.

The chain links TRBV29-1 to TRBJ2-7; TRBD2 agrees at 7 bases. V was clipped by 0 bases and J by 7 bases; unmatched bases: 9. This CDR3 spans 14 amino acids. Germline V gene sequence: CDR1 SQVTM, CDR2 ANQGSEA. CDR3 nucleotide sequence: TGCAGCGTTGAAGATCAGGGAGGGGTGGGGGAGCAGTACTTC. It specifies CSVEDQGGVGEQYF.

The V gene is TRBV30, the J gene TRBJ2-3; D remains unclear. Germline assignment: CDR1 GTSNPN and CDR2 SVGIG (reference sequence). This CDR3 has 12 amino acids. V gave up 0 bases and J gave up 11 bases, with 12 bases separating them. CDR3 protein: CAWSVPPRRQYF. Written as DNA, the CDR3 is TGTGCCTGGAGTGTACCCCCTAGAAGGCAGTATTTT. The variable domain in full, completed from reference TRBV30 and TRBJ2-3, reads SQTIHQWPATLVQPVGSPLSLECTVEGTSNPNLYWYRQAAGRGLQLLFYSVGIGQISSEVPQNLSASRPQDRQFILSSKKLLLSDSGFYLCAWSVPPRRQYFGPGTRLTVL.

The chain carries TRBV4-1 and TRBJ2-5, with a tentative D call TRBD1 (6 bases). In germline, CDR1 is MGHRA, CDR2 YSYEKL. There are 16 residues in the CDR3. Trimming shortened V by 2 bases and J by 0 bases, and 13 bases separated the two germline ends. This CDR3 is CASSQSRGTDQETQYF. The DNA of the CDR3 is TGCGCCAGCAGCCAAAGTAGGGGGACGGACCAAGAGACCCAGTACTTC.

The V and J genes are TRBV2 and TRBJ1-1; D is uncertain. Germline loops: CDR1 SNHLY, CDR2 FYNNEI. V was clipped by 8 bases and J by 8 bases, with 9 bases between them. This CDR3 is 10 amino acids long. The CDR3 here is CASADSEAFF. The CDR3 coding sequence is TGTGCCAGCGCGGACTCCGAAGCTTTCTTT.

Worth noting for this clone: It differs at one base from a far larger clone, so likely a read error. The sample carries other DNA sequences with the same CDR3. The V gene is TRBV12-5, the J gene TRBJ1-1; TRBD1 aligns across 10 bases. In germline, CDR1 is LGHNT, CDR2 FRNRAP. The CDR3 has 17 amino acids. Germline trimming cut 1 base from V and 6 bases from J; bases unmatched to any gene: 11. This CDR3 is CASGLGGTGARGAEAFF. CDR3 coding DNA: TGTGCTAGTGGTTTGGGGGGGACAGGGGCACGGGGAGCTGAAGCTTTCTTT.

The rearrangement uses TRBV6-5 and TRBJ2-2, with D maybe TRBD1 (5 bases). The V gene lost 4 bases and the J gene lost 4 bases, with 13 bases spanning the gap. Germline V CDR1 and CDR2: MNHEY, SVGAGI. The CDR3 has 15 amino acids. The CDR3 reads CASSFRWGGTGELFF. For the CDR3, the DNA is TGTGCCAGCAGTTTCCGGTGGGGCGGCACCGGGGAGCTGTTTTTT.

V and J are TRBV27 and TRBJ1-5; D is perhaps TRBD1 (5 bases). Per the germline V gene, CDR1 is MNHEY and CDR2 is SMNVEV (reference sequence). CDR3 length: 13 amino acids. V lost 4 bases, J lost 8 bases, and 12 bases lay in between. The CDR3 is CASSSWVGEPQHF. The CDR3 nucleotides are TGTGCCAGCAGTTCCTGGGTGGGGGAGCCCCAGCATTTT.

The chain links TRBV5-1 to TRBJ2-3; D is perhaps TRBD1 (7 bases). The CDR3 contains 14 residues. Germline assignment: CDR1 SGHRS and CDR2 YFSETQ. Trimming removed 7 bases from V and 6 bases from J, with 18 bases in between. DNA for the CDR3: TGCGCCAGCCTGACAGGGACTGGGGAGGATACGCAGTATTTT. Translating gives CASLTGTGEDTQYF.

This clone occurred once. The chain links TRBV7-2 to TRBJ2-7, with 8 positions matching TRBD2. This CDR3 comprises 14 residues. Germline V lookup: CDR1 SGHTA, CDR2 FQGNSA. J lost 1 base, V lost 5 bases, and 4 bases had no gene match. CDR3 nucleotides: TGTGCCAGCAGCGAGACTAGCGCTTCCTACGAGCAGTACTTC. The encoded protein is CASSETSASYEQYF.

This clone occurred once. The genes are TRBV30 and TRBJ2-7; weak D call: TRBD1 (5 bases). The CDR3 is 13 amino acids. With 0 bases removed from V and 4 bases from J, the gap between germline ends came to 10 bases. The germline V gene encodes CDR1 GTSNPN and CDR2 SVGIG (reference sequence). The CDR3: CAWSVGQGYEQYF. DNA for the CDR3: TGTGCCTGGAGTGTAGGGCAGGGTTACGAGCAGTACTTC.

The CDR3 sequence is CASSLKGSYNEQFF. The CDR3 DNA reads TGTGCCAGCAGTCTTAAGGGCTCCTACAATGAGCAGTTCTTC. The chain is built from TRBV5-6 and TRBJ2-1; D not resolved. V dropped 5 bases and J dropped 0 bases, with 9 bases sitting between them. CDR1 is SGHDT, CDR2 YYEEEE, per germline. The CDR3 sequence is 14 residues long.

The chain is built from TRBV9 and TRBJ2-5, with D maybe TRBD1 (6 bases). Per germline, CDR1 SGDLS and CDR2 YYNGEE. V dropped 0 bases and J dropped 2 bases, with 14 bases sitting between them. The length of the CDR3 is 16 residues. The DNA of the CDR3 is TGTGCCAGCAGCGTAGGGGCAGGGGATGGGCAAGAGACCCAGTACTTC. This translates into CASSVGAGDGQETQYF.

The chain links TRBV6-1 to TRBJ1-1; D not certain. Germline V gives CDR1 MNHNS, CDR2 SASEGT. V was shortened by 8 bases and J by 0 bases, with 13 bases between the two germline ends. CDR3 length: 14 residues. CDR3 in DNA: TGTGCCAGCCGTCCTGAGGGTATGAACACTGAAGCTTTCTTT. This gives the protein CASRPEGMNTEAFF.

The chain recombines TRBV5-6 with TRBJ1-1; D is ambiguous. With 7 bases removed from V and 5 bases from J, the gap between germline ends came to 12 bases. The CDR3 is 12 amino acids. In germline, CDR1 is SGHDT, CDR2 YYEEEE. Written as DNA, the CDR3 is TGTGCCAGCGAATCGTGGGGTACTGAAGCTTTCTTT. Amino acids: CASESWGTEAFF.

The gene calls are TRBV6-4 and TRBJ2-3, with 12 nucleotides matching TRBD2. With V trimmed by 0 bases and J by 5 bases, 3 bases remained unmatched. The germline V gene has CDR1 MRHNA and CDR2 SNTAGT. This CDR3 is 16 amino acids long. As DNA, the CDR3 is TGTGCCAGCAGTGACTCTCCTAGCGGGGGGGAAGATACGCAGTATTTT. It translates to CASSDSPSGGEDTQYF.

The chain links TRBV2 to TRBJ2-7; no definite D call. This CDR3 spans 14 amino acids. Germline CDR1 is SNHLY and CDR2 is FYNNEI. With 8 bases removed from V and 5 bases from J, the gap between germline ends came to 19 bases. The CDR3 region has the DNA TGTGCCAGCCAACCGGTAGCTGGTGAGAACGAGCAGTACTTC. Translation gives CASQPVAGENEQYF.

V usage is TRBV7-2 and J usage is TRBJ1-1; D remains ambiguous. The CDR3 runs 15 residues. Germline loops: CDR1 SGHTA, CDR2 FQGNSA. Trimming took off 4 bases at V and 1 base at J, with 13 bases between the two ends. CDR3 loop: CASSSLGRPNTEAFF. As DNA, the CDR3 is TGTGCCAGCAGCTCGCTAGGACGGCCGAACACTGAAGCTTTCTTT.

V usage is TRBV12-5 and J usage is TRBJ2-2; 7 bases match TRBD1. The CDR3 is made up of 14 amino acids. The J segment lost 2 bases and the V segment lost 6 bases, leaving 3 bases of the junction unmatched. Germline CDR1 is LGHNT and CDR2 is FRNRAP. DNA of the CDR3: TGTGCTAGTGGGGGGGACAGTAACACCGGGGAGCTGTTTTTT. As protein: CASGGDSNTGELFF.

The J gene is TRBJ1-1, the V gene TRBV7-3; TRBD1 might be the D (6 bases). The CDR3 extends over 14 amino acids. V was trimmed by 2 bases and J by 5 bases, leaving 12 bases between them. Germline CDR1 and CDR2: SGHTA and FQGTGA. In DNA form, the CDR3 reads TGTGCCAGCAGCTTATCAGGGGCAGGTACTGAAGCTTTCTTT. Protein sequence: CASSLSGAGTEAFF. Full variable domain (missing parts from reference TRBV7-3 and TRBJ1-1): GAGVSQTPSNKVTEKGKYVELRCDPISGHTALYWYRQSLGQGPEFLIYFQGTGAADDSGLPNDRFFAVRPEGSVSTLKIQRTERGDSAVYLCASSLSGAGTEAFFGQGTRLTVV.